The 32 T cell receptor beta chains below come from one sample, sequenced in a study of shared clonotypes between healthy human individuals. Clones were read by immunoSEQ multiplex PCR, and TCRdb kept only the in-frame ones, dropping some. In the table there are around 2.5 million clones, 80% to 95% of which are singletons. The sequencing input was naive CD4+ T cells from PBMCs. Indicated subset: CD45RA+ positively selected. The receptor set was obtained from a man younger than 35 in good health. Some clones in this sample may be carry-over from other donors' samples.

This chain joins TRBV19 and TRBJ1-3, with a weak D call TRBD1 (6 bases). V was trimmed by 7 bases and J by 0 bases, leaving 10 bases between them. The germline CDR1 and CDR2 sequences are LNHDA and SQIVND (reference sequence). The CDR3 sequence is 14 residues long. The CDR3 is CASTQGSSGNTIYF. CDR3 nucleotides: TGTGCCAGTACCCAGGGGTCCTCTGGAAACACCATATATTTT.

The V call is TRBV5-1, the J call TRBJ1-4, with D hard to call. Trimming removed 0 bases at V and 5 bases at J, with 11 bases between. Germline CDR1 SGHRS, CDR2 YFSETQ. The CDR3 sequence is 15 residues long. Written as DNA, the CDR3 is TGCGCCAGCAGCTTGGCCTTGGGGTGGAATGAAAAACTGTTTTTT. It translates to CASSLALGWNEKLFF. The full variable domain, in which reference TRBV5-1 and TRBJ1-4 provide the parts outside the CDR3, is KAGVTQTPRYLIKTRGQQVTLSCSPISGHRSVSWYQQTPGQGLQFLFEYFSETQRNKGNFPGRFSGRQFSNSRSEMNVSTLELGDSALYLCASSLALGWNEKLFFGSGTQLSVL.

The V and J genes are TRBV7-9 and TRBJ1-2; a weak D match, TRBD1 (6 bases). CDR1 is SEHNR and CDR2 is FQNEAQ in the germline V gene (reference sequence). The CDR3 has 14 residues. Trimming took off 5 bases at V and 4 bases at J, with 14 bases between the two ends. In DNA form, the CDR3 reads TGTGCCAGCAGCCCCGCGGGGGGCCCCTATGGCTACACCTTC. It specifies CASSPAGGPYGYTF.

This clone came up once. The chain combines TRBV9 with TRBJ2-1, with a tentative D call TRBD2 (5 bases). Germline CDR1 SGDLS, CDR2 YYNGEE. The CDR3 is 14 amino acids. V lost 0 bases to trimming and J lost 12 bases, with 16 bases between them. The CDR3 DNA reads TGTGCCAGCAGCGTAGAGGCTAGCAGGATGGGGCAGTTCTTC. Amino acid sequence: CASSVEASRMGQFF.

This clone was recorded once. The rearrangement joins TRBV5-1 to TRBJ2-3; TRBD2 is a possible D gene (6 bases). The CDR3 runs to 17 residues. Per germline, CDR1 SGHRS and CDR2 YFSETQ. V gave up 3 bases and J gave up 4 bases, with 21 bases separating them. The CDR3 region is CASSSTTGGAHADTQYF. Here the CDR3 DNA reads TGCGCCAGCAGCTCTACTACCGGGGGAGCTCACGCAGATACGCAGTATTTT.

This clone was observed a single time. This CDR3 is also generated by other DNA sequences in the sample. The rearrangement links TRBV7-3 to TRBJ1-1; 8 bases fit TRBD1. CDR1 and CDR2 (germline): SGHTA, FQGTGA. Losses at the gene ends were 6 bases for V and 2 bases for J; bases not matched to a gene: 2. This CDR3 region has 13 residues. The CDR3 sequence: CASSQGANTEAFF. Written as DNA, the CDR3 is TGTGCCAGCAGTCAGGGGGCCAACACTGAAGCTTTCTTT.

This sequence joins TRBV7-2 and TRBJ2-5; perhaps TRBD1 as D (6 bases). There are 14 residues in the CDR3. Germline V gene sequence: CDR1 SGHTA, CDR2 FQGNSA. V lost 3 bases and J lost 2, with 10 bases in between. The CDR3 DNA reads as TGTGCCAGCAGCTTGGGACATAGTCAAGAGACCCAGTACTTC. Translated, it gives CASSLGHSQETQYF. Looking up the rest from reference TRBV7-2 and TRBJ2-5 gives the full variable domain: GAGVSQSPSNKVTEKGKDVELRCDPISGHTALYWYRQSLGQGLEFLIYFQGNSAPDKSGLPSDRFSAERTGGSVSTLTIQRTQQEDSAVYLCASSLGHSQETQYFGPGTRLLVL.

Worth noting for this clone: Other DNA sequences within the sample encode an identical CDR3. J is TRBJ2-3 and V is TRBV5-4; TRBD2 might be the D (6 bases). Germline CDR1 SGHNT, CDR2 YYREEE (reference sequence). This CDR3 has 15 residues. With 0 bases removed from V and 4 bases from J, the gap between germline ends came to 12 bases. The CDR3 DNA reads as TGTGCCAGCAGCTTGGTGGCCGGAGGGGCAGATACGCAGTATTTT. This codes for CASSLVAGGADTQYF.

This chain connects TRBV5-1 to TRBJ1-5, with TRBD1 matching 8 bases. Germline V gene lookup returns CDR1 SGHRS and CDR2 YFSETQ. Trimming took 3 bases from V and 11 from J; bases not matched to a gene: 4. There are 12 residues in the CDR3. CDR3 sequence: CASSYDRGAQHF. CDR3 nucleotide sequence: TGCGCCAGCAGCTACGACAGGGGAGCCCAGCATTTT.

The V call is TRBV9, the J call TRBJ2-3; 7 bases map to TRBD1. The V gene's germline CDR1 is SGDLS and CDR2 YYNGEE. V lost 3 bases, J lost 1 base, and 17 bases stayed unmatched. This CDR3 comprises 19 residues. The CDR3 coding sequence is TGTGCCAGCAGCGGCCCGCAAAGTACGACAGGGTTCGGCACAGATACGCAGTATTTT. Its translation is CASSGPQSTTGFGTDTQYF.

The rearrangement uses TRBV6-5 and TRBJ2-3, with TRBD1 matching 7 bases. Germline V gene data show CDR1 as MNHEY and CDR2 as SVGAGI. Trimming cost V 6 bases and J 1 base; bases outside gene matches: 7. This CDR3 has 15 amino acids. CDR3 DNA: TGTGCCAGCAGCTTACAGGGGAGAGGCACAGATACGCAGTATTTT. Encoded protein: CASSLQGRGTDTQYF.

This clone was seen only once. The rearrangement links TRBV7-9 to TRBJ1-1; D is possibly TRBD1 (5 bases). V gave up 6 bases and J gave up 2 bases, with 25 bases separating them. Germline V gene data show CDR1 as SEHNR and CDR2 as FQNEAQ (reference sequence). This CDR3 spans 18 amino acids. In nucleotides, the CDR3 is TGTGCCAGCAGAAAAGGGGTGGGCGATCGCCTTCGAAACACTGAAGCTTTCTTT. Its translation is CASRKGVGDRLRNTEAFF. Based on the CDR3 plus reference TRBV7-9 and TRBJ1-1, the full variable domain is DTGVSQNPRHKITKRGQNVTFRCDPISEHNRLYWYRQTLGQGPEFLTYFQNEAQLEKSRLLSDRFSAERPKGSFSTLEIQRTEQGDSAMYLCASRKGVGDRLRNTEAFFGQGTRLTVV.

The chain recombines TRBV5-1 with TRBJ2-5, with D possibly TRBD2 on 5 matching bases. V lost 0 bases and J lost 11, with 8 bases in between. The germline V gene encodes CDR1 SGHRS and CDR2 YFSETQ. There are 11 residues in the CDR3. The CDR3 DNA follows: TGCGCCAGCAGCTTGGTTGGGGAGCAGTACTTC. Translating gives CASSLVGEQYF.

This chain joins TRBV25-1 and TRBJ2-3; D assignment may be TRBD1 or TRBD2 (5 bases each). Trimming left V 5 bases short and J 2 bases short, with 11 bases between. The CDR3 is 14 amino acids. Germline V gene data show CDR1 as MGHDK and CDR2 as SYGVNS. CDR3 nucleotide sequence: TGTGCCAGCAGTTGGGGACGAGACACAGATACGCAGTATTTT. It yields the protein CASSWGRDTDTQYF.

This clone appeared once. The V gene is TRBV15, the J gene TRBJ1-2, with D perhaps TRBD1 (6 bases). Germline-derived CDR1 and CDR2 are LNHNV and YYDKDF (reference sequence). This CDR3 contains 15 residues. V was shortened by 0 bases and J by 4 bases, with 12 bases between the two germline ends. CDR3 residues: CATSRDPGVSYGYTF. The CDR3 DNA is TGTGCCACCAGCAGAGATCCAGGGGTTAGCTATGGCTACACCTTC.

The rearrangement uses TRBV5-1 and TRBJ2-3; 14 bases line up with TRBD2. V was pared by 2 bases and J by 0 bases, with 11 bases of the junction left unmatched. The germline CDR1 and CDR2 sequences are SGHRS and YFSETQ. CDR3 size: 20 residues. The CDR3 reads CASSFPIRLAGGPSTDTQYF. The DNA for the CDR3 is TGCGCCAGCAGCTTTCCCATAAGACTAGCGGGGGGGCCTAGCACAGATACGCAGTATTTT. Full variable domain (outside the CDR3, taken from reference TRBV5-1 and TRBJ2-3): KAGVTQTPRYLIKTRGQQVTLSCSPISGHRSVSWYQQTPGQGLQFLFEYFSETQRNKGNFPGRFSGRQFSNSRSEMNVSTLELGDSALYLCASSFPIRLAGGPSTDTQYFGPGTRLTVL.

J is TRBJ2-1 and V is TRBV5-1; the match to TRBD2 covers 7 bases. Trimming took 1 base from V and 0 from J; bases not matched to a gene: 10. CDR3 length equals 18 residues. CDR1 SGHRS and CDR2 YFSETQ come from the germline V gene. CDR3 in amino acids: CASSLTTTPSGSYNEQFF. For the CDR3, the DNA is TGCGCCAGCAGCTTGACCACGACCCCTAGCGGCTCCTACAATGAGCAGTTCTTC.

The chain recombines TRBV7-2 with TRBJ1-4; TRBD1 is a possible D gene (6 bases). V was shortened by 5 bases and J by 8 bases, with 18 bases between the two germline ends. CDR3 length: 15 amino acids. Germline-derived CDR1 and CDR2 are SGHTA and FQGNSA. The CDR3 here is CASSPGGAGNEKLFF. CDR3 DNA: TGTGCCAGCAGCCCCGGGGGGGCGGGTAACGAAAAACTGTTTTTT.

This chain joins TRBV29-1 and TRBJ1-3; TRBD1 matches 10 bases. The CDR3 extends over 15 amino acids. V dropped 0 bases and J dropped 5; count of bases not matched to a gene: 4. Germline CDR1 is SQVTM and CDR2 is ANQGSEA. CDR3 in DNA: TGCAGCGTTGAAGACGGGACAGGGGAAAGAAACACCATATATTTT. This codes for CSVEDGTGERNTIYF.

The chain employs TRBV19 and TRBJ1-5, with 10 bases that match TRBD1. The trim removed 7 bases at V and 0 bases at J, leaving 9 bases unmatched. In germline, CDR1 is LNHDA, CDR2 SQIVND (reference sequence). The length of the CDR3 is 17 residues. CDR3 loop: CASTGTGVPFSNQPQHF. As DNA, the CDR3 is TGTGCCAGTACCGGGACAGGGGTGCCTTTTAGCAATCAGCCCCAGCATTTT.

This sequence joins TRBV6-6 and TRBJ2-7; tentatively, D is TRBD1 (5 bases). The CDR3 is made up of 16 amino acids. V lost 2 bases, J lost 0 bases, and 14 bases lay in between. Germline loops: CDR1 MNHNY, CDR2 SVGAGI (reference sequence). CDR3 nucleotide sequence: TGTGCCAGCAGTTACCCTCCCCAGGACAACTCCTACGAGCAGTACTTC. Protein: CASSYPPQDNSYEQYF.

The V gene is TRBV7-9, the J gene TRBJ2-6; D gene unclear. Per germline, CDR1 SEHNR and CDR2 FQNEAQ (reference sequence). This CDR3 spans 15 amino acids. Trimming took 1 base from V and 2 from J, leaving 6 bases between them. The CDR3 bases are TGTGCCAGCAGCTTAGTTGGTGCTGGGGCCAACGTCCTGACTTTC. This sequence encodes CASSLVGAGANVLTF.

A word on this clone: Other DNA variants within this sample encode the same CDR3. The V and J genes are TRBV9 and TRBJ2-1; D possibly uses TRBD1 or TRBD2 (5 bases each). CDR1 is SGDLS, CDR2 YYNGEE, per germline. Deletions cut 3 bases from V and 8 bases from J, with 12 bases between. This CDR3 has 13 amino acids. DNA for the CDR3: TGTGCCAGCAGCGCGCGAGGGGTCGATGAGCAGTTCTTC. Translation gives CASSARGVDEQFF.

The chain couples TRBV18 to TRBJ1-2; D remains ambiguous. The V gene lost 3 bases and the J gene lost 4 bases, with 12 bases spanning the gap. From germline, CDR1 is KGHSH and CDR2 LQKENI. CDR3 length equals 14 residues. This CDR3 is CASSPLRDAYGYTF. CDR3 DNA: TGTGCCAGCTCACCTCTTCGGGATGCCTATGGCTACACCTTC. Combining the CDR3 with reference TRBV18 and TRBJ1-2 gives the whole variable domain NAGVMQNPRHLVRRRGQEARLRCSPMKGHSHVYWYRQLPEEGLKFMVYLQKENIIDESGMPKERFSAEFPKEGPSILRIQQVVRGDSAAYFCASSPLRDAYGYTFGSGTRLTVV.

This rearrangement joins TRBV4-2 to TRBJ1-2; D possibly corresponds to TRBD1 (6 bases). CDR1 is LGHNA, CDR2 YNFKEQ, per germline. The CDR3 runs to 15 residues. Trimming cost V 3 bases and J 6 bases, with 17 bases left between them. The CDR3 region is CASSQGAGMKDGYTF. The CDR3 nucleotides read TGTGCCAGCAGCCAGGGGGCAGGGATGAAAGATGGCTACACCTTC.

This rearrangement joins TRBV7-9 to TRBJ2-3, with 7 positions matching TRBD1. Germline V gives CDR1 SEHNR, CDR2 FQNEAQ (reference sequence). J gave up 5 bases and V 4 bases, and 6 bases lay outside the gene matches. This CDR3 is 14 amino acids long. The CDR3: CASSYGQAGDTQYF. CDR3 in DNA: TGTGCCAGCAGCTACGGACAGGCCGGAGATACGCAGTATTTT.

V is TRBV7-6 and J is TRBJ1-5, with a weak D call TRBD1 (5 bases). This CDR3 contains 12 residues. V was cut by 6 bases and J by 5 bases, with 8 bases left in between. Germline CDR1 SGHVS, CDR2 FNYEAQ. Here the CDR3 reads CASSTGDQPQHF. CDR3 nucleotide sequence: TGTGCCAGCAGTACAGGTGATCAGCCCCAGCATTTT.

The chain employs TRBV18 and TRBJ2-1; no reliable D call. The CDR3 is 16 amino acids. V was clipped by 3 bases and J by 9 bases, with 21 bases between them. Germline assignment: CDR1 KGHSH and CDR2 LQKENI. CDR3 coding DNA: TGTGCCAGCTCACCTACCGGAGTAGGTTTGTATAGTGAGCAGTTCTTC. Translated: CASSPTGVGLYSEQFF.

The CDR3: CASSARDRGSEQYF. CDR3 nucleotides: TGCGCCAGCAGCGCCCGGGACAGGGGATCCGAGCAGTACTTC. The rearrangement links TRBV5-1 to TRBJ2-7; 10 positions match TRBD1. Per germline, CDR1 SGHRS and CDR2 YFSETQ. The CDR3 runs 14 residues. V lost 4 bases, J lost 6 bases, and 7 bases stayed unmatched. The complete variable domain, with remaining parts taken from reference TRBV5-1 and TRBJ2-7, reads KAGVTQTPRYLIKTRGQQVTLSCSPISGHRSVSWYQQTPGQGLQFLFEYFSETQRNKGNFPGRFSGRQFSNSRSEMNVSTLELGDSALYLCASSARDRGSEQYFGPGTRLTVT.

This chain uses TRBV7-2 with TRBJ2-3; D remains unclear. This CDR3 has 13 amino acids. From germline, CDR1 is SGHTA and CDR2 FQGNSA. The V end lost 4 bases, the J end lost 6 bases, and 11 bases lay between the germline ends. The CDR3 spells CASSSPVLDTQYF. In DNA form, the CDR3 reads TGTGCCAGCAGCTCCCCCGTGTTGGATACGCAGTATTTT.

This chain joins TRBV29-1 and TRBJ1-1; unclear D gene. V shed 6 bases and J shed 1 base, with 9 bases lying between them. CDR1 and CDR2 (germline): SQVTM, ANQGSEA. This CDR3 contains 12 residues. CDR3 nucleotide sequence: TGCAGCGTCGCGCCACAGAACACTGAAGCTTTCTTT. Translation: CSVAPQNTEAFF.

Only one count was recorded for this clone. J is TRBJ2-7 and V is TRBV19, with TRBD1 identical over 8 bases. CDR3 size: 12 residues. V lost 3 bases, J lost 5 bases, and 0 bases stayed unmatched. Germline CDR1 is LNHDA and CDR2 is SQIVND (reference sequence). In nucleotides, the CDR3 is TGTGCCAGTAGTATGACAGGGGACGAGCAGTACTTC. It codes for CASSMTGDEQYF.